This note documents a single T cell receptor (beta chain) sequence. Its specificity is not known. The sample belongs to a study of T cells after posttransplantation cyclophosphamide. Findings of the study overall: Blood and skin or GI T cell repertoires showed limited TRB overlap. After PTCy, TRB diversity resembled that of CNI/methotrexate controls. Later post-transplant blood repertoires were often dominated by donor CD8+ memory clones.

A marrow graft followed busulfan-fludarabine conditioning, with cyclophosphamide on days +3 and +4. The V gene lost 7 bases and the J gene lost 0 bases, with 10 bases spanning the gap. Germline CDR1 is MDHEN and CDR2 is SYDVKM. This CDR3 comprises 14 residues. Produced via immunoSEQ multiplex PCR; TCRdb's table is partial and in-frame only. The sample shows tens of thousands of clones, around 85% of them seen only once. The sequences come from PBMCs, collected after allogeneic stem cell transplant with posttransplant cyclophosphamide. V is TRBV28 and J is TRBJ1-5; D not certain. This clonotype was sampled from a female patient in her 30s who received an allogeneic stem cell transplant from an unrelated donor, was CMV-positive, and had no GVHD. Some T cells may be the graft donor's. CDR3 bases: TGTGCCAGCAAAATATTTAATAGCAATCAGCCCCAGCATTTT. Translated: CASKIFNSNQPQHF.